Listed here is a single T cell receptor (beta chain). Its antigen remains unknown. This sample stems from a study of cytomegalovirus exposure and HLA in healthy donors. Study conclusions and caveats: Most TCR sequences were uncommon, yet certain public TCRs appeared in many donors. In all likelihood, a cluster of highly shared sequence variants was a sequencing artifact.

It was with 60 Vbeta and 13 Jbeta primers that the PCR ran. Generated by immunoSEQ multiplex PCR, the TCRdb table keeps only in-frame clones and is missing some. The table shows roughly 160,000 clones, with approximately 81% occurring only once. Between the trimmed V and J ends, which lost 9 bases and 1 base, there was a span of 12 bases. The CDR3 runs 14 residues. Germline V gives CDR1 MNHEY, CDR2 SMNVEV (reference sequence). Material: PBMCs. This clonotype was obtained from a male donor in good health and CMV-seronegative. The V gene is TRBV27, the J gene TRBJ1-4; D not resolved. The CDR3 region is CASTTRGTNEKLFF. In DNA, the CDR3 is TGTGCCAGTACGACCCGGGGAACTAATGAAAAACTGTTTTTT.